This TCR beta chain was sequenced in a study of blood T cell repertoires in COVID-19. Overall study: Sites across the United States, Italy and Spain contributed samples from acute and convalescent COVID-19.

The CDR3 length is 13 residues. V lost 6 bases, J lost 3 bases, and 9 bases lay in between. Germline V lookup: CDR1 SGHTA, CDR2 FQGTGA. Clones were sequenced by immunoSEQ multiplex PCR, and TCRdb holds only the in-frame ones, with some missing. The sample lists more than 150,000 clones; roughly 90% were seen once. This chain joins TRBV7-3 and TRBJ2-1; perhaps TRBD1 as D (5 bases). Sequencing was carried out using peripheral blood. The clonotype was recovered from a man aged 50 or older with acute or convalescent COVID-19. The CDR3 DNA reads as TGTGCCAGCAGTTTCGACAGCTACAATGAGCAGTTCTTC. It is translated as CASSFDSYNEQFF.